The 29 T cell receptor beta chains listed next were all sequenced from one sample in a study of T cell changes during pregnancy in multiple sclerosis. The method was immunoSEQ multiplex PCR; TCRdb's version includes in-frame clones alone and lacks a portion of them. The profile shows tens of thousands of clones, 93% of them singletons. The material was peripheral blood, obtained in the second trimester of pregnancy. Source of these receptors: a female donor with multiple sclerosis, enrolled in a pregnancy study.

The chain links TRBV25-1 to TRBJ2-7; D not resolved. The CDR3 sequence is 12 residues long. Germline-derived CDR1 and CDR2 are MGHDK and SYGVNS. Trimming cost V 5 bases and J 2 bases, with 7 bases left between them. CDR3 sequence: CASSPGTYEQYF. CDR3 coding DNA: TGTGCCAGCAGTCCAGGTACCTACGAGCAGTACTTC.

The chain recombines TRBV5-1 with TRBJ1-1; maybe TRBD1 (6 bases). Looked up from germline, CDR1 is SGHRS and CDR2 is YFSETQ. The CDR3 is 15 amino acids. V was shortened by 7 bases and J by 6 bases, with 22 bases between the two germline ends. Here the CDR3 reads CASGALSGDVSEAFF. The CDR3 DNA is TGCGCCAGCGGAGCGTTGTCAGGGGATGTTTCTGAAGCTTTCTTT.

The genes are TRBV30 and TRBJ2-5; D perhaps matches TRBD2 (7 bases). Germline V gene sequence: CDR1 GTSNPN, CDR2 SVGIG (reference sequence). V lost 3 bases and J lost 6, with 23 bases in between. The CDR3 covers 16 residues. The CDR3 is CAWSESVRGGGKTQYF. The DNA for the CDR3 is TGTGCCTGGAGCGAGAGTGTTAGGGGGGGTGGGAAGACCCAGTACTTC.

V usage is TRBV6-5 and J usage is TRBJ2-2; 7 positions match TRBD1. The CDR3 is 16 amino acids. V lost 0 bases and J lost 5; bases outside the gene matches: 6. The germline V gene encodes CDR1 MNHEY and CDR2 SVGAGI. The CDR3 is CASSYSTGAVTGELFF. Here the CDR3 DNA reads TGTGCCAGCAGTTACTCAACAGGGGCCGTGACCGGGGAGCTGTTTTTT.

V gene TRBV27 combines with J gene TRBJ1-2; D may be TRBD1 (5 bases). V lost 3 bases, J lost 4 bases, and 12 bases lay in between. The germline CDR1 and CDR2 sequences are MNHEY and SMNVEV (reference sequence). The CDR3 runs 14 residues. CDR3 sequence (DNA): TGTGCCAGCAGTTTGGAGGGGACGGGCTATGGCTACACCTTC. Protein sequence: CASSLEGTGYGYTF.

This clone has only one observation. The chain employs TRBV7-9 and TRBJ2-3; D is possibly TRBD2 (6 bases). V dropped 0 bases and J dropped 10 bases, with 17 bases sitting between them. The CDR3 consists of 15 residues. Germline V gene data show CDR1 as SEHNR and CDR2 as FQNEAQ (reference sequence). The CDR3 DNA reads TGTGCCAGCAGCTTAGCGCTACCCCGGGACTCCCCGCAGTATTTT. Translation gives CASSLALPRDSPQYF.

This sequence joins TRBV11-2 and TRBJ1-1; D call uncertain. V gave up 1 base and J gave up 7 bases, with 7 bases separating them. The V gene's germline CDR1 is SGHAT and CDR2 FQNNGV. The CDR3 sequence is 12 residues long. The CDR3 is CASSLVGLEAFF. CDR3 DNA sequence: TGTGCCAGCAGCTTAGTTGGGCTTGAAGCTTTCTTT. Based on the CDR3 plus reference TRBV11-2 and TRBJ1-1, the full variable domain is EAGVAQSPRYKIIEKRQSVAFWCNPISGHATLYWYQQILGQGPKLLIQFQNNGVVDDSQLPKDRFSAERLKGVDSTLKIQPAKLEDSAVYLCASSLVGLEAFFGQGTRLTVV.

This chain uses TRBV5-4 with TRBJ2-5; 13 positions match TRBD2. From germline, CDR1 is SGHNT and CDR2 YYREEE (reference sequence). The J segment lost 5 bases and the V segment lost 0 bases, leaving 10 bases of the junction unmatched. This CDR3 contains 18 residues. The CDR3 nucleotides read TGTGCCAGCAGCTTGGCACTAGCGGGGGGGAGAGTGAGGGAGACCCAGTACTTC. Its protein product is CASSLALAGGRVRETQYF.

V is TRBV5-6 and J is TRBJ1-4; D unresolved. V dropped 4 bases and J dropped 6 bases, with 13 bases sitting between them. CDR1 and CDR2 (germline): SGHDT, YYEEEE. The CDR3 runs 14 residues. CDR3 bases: TGTGCCAGCAGCCCCACAAGAATTTATGAAAAACTGTTTTTT. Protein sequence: CASSPTRIYEKLFF.

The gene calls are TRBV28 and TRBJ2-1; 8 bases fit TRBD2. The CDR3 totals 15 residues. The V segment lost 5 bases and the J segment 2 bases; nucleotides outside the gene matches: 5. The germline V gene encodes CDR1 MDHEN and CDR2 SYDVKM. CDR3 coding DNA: TGTGCCAGCAGTAAAGCGGGGGCAACCTACAATGAGCAGTTCTTC. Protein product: CASSKAGATYNEQFF.

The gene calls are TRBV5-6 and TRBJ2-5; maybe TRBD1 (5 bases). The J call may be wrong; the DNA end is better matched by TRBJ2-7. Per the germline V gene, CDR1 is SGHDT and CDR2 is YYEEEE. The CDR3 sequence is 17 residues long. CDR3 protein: CASSGEIIGAPDYEQYF. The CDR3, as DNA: TGTGCCAGCAGCGGGGAAATAATAGGGGCTCCGGACTACGAGCAGTACTTC.

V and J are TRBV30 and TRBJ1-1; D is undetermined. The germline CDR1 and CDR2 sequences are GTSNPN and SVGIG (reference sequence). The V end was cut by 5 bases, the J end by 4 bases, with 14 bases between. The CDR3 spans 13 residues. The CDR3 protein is CAWARLAFTEAFF. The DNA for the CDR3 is TGTGCCTGGGCACGATTAGCTTTCACTGAAGCTTTCTTT.

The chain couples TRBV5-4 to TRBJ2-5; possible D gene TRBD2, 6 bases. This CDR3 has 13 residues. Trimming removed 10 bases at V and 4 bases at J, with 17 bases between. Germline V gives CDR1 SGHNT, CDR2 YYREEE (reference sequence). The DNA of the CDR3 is TGTGCCGCGACCCGGGGTAGCGGAGAGACCCAGTACTTC. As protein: CAATRGSGETQYF.

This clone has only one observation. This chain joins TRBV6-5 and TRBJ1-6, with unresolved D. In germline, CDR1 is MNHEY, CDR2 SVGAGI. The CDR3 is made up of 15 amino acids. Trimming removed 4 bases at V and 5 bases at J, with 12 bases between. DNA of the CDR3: TGTGCCAGCAGTTCCTCGGGTGGAGATAATTCACCCCTCCACTTT. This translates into CASSSSGGDNSPLHF.

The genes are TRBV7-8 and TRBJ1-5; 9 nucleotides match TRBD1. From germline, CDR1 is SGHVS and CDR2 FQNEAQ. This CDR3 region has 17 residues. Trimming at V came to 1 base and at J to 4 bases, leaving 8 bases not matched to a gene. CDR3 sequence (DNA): TGTGCCAGCAGCTTAGGTTACAGGGGGCCTGGAAATCAGCCCCAGCATTTT. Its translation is CASSLGYRGPGNQPQHF.

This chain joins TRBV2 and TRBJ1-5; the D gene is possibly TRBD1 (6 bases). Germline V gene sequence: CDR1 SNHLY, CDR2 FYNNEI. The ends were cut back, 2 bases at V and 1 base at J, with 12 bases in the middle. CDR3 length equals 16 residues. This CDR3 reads CASSERPGVSNQPQHF. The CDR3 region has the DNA TGTGCCAGCAGTGAAAGGCCAGGGGTGAGCAATCAGCCCCAGCATTTT.

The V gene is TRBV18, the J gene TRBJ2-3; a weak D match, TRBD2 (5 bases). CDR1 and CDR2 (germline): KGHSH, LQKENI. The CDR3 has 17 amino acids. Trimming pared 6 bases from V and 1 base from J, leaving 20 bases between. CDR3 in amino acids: CASSLQTSGLGTDTQYF. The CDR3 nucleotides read TGTGCCAGCTCGCTACAAACAAGCGGTTTGGGCACAGATACGCAGTATTTT. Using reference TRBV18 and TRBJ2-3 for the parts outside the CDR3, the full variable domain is NAGVMQNPRHLVRRRGQEARLRCSPMKGHSHVYWYRQLPEEGLKFMVYLQKENIIDESGMPKERFSAEFPKEGPSILRIQQVVRGDSAAYFCASSLQTSGLGTDTQYFGPGTRLTVL.

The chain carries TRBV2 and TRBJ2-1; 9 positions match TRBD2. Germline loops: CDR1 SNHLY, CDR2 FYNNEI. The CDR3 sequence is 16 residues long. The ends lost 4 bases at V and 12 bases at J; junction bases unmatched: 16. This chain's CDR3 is CASSVKRGVPRGGQFF. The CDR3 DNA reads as TGTGCCAGCAGTGTTAAGCGGGGGGTGCCTAGGGGCGGGCAGTTCTTC.

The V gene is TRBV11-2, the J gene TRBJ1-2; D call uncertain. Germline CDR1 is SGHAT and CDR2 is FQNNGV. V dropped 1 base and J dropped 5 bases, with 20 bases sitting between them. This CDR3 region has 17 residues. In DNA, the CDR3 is TGTGCCAGCAGCTTAGCTTTCCCCCGGGGAGGGAAATATGGCTACACCTTC. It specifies CASSLAFPRGGKYGYTF.

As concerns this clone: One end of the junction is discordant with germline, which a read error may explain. CDR3 DNA sequence: TGCGCCAGCAGCCAACCTAGAAAGCTGGTCTTT. Its protein is CASSQPRKLVF. V usage is TRBV4-1 and J usage is TRBJ1-1; D unresolved. This CDR3 has 11 residues. The germline V gene has CDR1 MGHRA and CDR2 YSYEKL.

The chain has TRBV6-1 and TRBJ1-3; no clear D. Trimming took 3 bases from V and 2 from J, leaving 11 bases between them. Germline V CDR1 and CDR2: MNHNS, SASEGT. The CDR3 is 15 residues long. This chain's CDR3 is CASSDMGRTGNTIYF. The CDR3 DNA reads TGTGCCAGCAGTGATATGGGCCGAACTGGAAACACCATATATTTT.

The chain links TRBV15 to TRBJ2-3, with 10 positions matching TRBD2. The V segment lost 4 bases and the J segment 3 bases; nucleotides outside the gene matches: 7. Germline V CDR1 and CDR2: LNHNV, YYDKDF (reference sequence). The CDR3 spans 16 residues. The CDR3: CATSIPGLATTDTQYF. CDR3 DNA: TGTGCCACCAGCATTCCGGGACTAGCGACGACAGATACGCAGTATTTT.

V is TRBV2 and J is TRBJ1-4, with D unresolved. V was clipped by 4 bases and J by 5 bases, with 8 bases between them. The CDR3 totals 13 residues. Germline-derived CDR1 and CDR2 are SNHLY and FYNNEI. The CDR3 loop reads CASSGILNEKLFF. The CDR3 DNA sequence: TGTGCCAGCAGTGGTATCCTGAATGAAAAACTGTTTTTT.

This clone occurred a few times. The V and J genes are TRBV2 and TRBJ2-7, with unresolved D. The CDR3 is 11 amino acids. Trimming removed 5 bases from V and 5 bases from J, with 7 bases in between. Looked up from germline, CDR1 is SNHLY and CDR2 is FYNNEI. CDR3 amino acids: CASSYEDEQYF. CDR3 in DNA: TGTGCCAGCAGTTACGAGGACGAGCAGTACTTC.

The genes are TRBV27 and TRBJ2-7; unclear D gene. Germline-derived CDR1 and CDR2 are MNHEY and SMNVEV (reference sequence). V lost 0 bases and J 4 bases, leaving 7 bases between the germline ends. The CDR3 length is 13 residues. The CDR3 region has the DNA TGTGCCAGCAGTTTATCGACAACTTACGAGCAGTACTTC. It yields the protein CASSLSTTYEQYF.

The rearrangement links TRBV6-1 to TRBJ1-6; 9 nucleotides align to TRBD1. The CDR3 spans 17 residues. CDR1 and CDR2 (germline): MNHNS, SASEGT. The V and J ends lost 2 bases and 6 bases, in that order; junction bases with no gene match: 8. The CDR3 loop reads CASSEQPGDRVNSPLHF. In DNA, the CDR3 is TGTGCCAGCAGTGAACAGCCTGGGGACAGGGTTAATTCACCCCTCCACTTT.

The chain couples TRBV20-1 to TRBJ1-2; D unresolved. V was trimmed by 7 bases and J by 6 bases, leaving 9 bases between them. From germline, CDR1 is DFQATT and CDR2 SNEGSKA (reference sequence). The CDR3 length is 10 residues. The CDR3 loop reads CSGWRNGYTF. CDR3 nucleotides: TGCAGTGGTTGGAGGAATGGCTACACCTTC.

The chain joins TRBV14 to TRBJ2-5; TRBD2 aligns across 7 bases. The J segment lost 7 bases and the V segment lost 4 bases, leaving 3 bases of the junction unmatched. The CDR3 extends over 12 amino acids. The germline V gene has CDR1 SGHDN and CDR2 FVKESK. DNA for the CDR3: TGTGCCAGCAGCCTCCCGGGGGGGACCCAGTACTTC. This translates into CASSLPGGTQYF. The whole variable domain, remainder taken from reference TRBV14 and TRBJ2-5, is EAGVTQFPSHSVIEKGQTVTLRCDPISGHDNLYWYRRVMGKEIKFLLHFVKESKQDESGMPNNRFLAERTGGTYSTLKVQPAELEDSGVYFCASSLPGGTQYFGPGTRLLVL.

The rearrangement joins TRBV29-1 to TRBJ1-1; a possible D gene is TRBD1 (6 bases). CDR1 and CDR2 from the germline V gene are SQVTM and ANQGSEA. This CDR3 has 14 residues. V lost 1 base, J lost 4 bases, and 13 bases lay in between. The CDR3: CSVEGWGQSTEAFF. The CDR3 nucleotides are TGCAGCGTTGAAGGGTGGGGGCAGAGCACTGAAGCTTTCTTT.